These 17 T cell receptor beta chains were sequenced from one sample in a study of blood T cells in healthy people across ages. A sample-barcoded 5' primer and a J-beta primer mix were used in a second PCR of roughly 6 to 11 cycles. In TCRdb, the 5' RACE reads were re-called with MiXCR into one record per CDR3 protein. Here the sample spans 1.5 million to 1.8 million distinct CDR3 sequences, 35% to 45% being singletons. The sequenced sample was blood. These receptors originate from a woman aged 18-29 years in good health.

This clonotype was seen a handful of times. This chain joins TRBV30 and TRBJ2-7; tentatively, D is TRBD1 (6 bases). In germline, CDR1 is GTSNPN, CDR2 SVGIG (reference sequence). V was pared by 5 bases and J by 4 bases, with 15 bases between. This CDR3 has 13 residues. In nucleotides, the CDR3 is TGTGCCTGGTCCCGCAGGGGTCTTTACGAGCAGTACTTC. It encodes CAWSRRGLYEQYF.

DNA of the CDR3: TGTGCCAGCAGCCTACTTAGCGGGGGGGCCTCTGGGGCCAACGTCCTGACTTTC. Protein product: CASSLLSGGASGANVLTF. The chain combines TRBV13 with TRBJ2-6; 11 bases are a match to TRBD2. CDR1 PRHDT and CDR2 FYEKMQ come from the germline V gene (reference sequence). V shed 5 bases and J 0 bases; nucleotides not matched to a gene: 6. The CDR3 has 18 residues.

This chain links TRBV6-5 with TRBJ2-7; tentative D call: TRBD1 (6 bases). The CDR3 is 14 residues long. CDR1 is MNHEY and CDR2 is SVGAGI in the germline V gene. V was trimmed by 6 bases and J by 5 bases, leaving 17 bases between them. The CDR3 DNA reads TGTGCCAGCAGCTTAGACAGGAACAGCGACGAGCAGTACTTC. Encoded protein: CASSLDRNSDEQYF.

The chain employs TRBV6-2 or TRBV6-3 and TRBJ2-7, with TRBD2 identical over 8 bases. V trimming: 8 bases; J trimming: 3 bases; junction bases outside the gene matches: 9. Germline values: CDR1 MNHEY, CDR2 SVGEGT. The CDR3 runs 14 residues. CDR3 loop: CASAEGTRRYEQYF. For the CDR3, the DNA is TGTGCCAGCGCTGAAGGGACTAGACGCTACGAGCAGTACTTC.

This clonotype appeared a few times. The J gene is TRBJ2-1, the V gene TRBV5-1, with 8 bases fitting TRBD1. The CDR3 totals 14 residues. Trimming removed 2 bases from V and 5 bases from J; junction bases left unmatched: 3. CDR1 and CDR2 from the germline V gene are SGHRS and YFSETQ. This CDR3 reads CASSFTGGNNEQFF. CDR3 sequence (DNA): TGCGCCAGCAGCTTCACAGGGGGTAACAATGAGCAGTTCTTC. Using reference TRBV5-1 and TRBJ2-1 for the parts outside the CDR3, the full variable domain is KAGVTQTPRYLIKTRGQQVTLSCSPISGHRSVSWYQQTPGQGLQFLFEYFSETQRNKGNFPGRFSGRQFSNSRSEMNVSTLELGDSALYLCASSFTGGNNEQFFGPGTRLTVL.

In this sample, this clonotype turned up a few times. The rearrangement joins TRBV7-4 to TRBJ2-3, with a weak D call TRBD2 (7 bases). This CDR3 region has 20 residues. Germline loops: CDR1 SGHVT, CDR2 SQSDAQ. V was clipped by 1 base and J by 2 bases, with 25 bases between them. For the CDR3, the DNA is TGTGCCAGCAGCTTAGACGGGGGGCCCTTGAAAAATTCTAACACAGATACGCAGTATTTT. Residues: CASSLDGGPLKNSNTDTQYF. Based on the CDR3 plus reference TRBV7-4 and TRBJ2-3, the full variable domain is GAGVSQSPRYKVAKRGRDVALRCDSISGHVTLYWYRQTLGQGSEVLTYSQSDAQRDKSGRPSGRFSAERPERSVSTLKIQRTEQGDSAVYLCASSLDGGPLKNSNTDTQYFGPGTRLTVL.

For this clonotype: One base away lies a much larger clone, so this may be a sequencing read error. V usage is TRBV2 and J usage is TRBJ2-5; 8 bases are shared with TRBD2. This CDR3 contains 13 residues. The germline V gene has CDR1 SNHLY and CDR2 FYNNEI. With V trimmed by 5 bases and J by 11 bases, 10 bases remained unmatched. The CDR3 sequence: CASSQTSADEQYF. CDR3 in DNA: TGTGCCAGCAGTCAGACTAGCGCGGATGAGCAGTACTTC.

This chain's CDR3 is CSVDGVQFF. CDR3 bases: TGCAGCGTCGATGGTGTGCAGTTCTTC. V usage is TRBV29-1 and J usage is TRBJ2-1; no clear D gene. The V end lost 6 bases, the J end lost 12 bases, and 9 bases lay between the germline ends. Per the germline V gene, CDR1 is SQVTM and CDR2 is ANQGSEA. The CDR3 sequence is 9 residues long.

The chain employs TRBV5-1 and TRBJ2-1; D perhaps matches TRBD2 (6 bases). The J call may be wrong; the DNA end is better matched by TRBJ2-7. Germline CDR1 and CDR2: SGHRS and YFSETQ. CDR3 length: 13 amino acids. The CDR3 protein is CASSLWGDHEQYF. For the CDR3, the DNA is TGCGCCAGCAGCCTTTGGGGGGACCACGAGCAGTACTTC.

The sample holds a few counts of this clonotype. The rearrangement joins TRBV25-1 to TRBJ2-1, with D uncertain. The germline gives CDR1 MGHDK, CDR2 SYGVNS. The CDR3 consists of 12 residues. V lost 7 bases to trimming and J lost 7 bases, with 11 bases between them. The chain's CDR3 is CASKSWDNEQFF. CDR3 bases: TGTGCCAGCAAATCCTGGGATAATGAGCAGTTCTTC.

This clonotype turned up a few times. Here the CDR3 DNA reads TGTGCCAGCAGCTTAGCGCGAGTCGGCCTTACGCAGTATTTT. Amino acid sequence: CASSLARVGLTQYF. This rearrangement joins TRBV7-9 to TRBJ2-3; D unclear. The CDR3 sequence is 14 residues long. The V end was cut by 0 bases, the J end by 8 bases, with 12 bases between. Germline CDR1 is SEHNR and CDR2 is FQNEAQ (reference sequence).

The CDR3 region is CASSGDGLSSYNSPLHF. The CDR3 DNA is TGTGCCAGCAGTGGGGACGGGCTTAGCTCCTATAATTCACCCCTCCACTTT. The chain recombines TRBV12-3 or TRBV12-4 with TRBJ1-6; D is possibly TRBD1 (5 bases). Trimming left V 5 bases short and J 0 bases short, with 14 bases between. This CDR3 has 17 residues.

The chain employs TRBV10-3 and TRBJ2-5, with TRBD2 as a possible D gene (5 bases). The better agreement between TRBJ2-7 and the DNA end casts doubt on the J call. CDR1 is ENHRY, CDR2 SYGVKD, per germline. The CDR3 extends over 15 amino acids. CDR3 sequence (DNA): TGTGCCATCAGTGAGAACCGGGAAAGATCATACGAGCAGTACTTC. It translates to CAISENRERSYEQYF.

Only a few counts were recorded for this clonotype. The rearrangement uses TRBV11-2 and TRBJ2-1; 8 nucleotides match TRBD2. The CDR3 totals 14 residues. The germline V gene encodes CDR1 SGHAT and CDR2 FQNNGV. With V trimmed by 8 bases and J by 3 bases, 6 bases remained unmatched. CDR3 residues: CASGPTSGYNEQFF. The CDR3 coding sequence is TGTGCCAGCGGGCCCACTAGCGGCTACAATGAGCAGTTCTTC.

V is TRBV7-2 and J is TRBJ1-2, with TRBD1 matching over 7 bases. CDR1 is SGHTA, CDR2 FQGNSA, per germline. The CDR3 is made up of 17 amino acids. Trimming removed 1 base from V and 5 bases from J; junction bases left unmatched: 13. CDR3 protein: CASSLGPGPGQNYGYTF. The DNA for the CDR3 is TGTGCCAGCAGCTTAGGTCCAGGCCCGGGACAGAATTATGGCTACACCTTC.

A few counts support this clonotype. The chain joins TRBV7-9 to TRBJ1-2; D possibly corresponds to TRBD1 (6 bases). Trimming removed 4 bases at V and 5 bases at J, with 17 bases between. Germline lookup yields CDR1 SEHNR and CDR2 FQNEAQ (reference sequence). There are 15 residues in the CDR3. As DNA, the CDR3 is TGTGCCAGCAGCTCAAAGGGGGGCTCCACGTATGGCTACACCTTC. This translates into CASSSKGGSTYGYTF.

This clonotype was counted a few times. The rearrangement links TRBV4-1 to TRBJ2-1; perhaps TRBD2 as D (7 bases). Per germline, CDR1 MGHRA and CDR2 YSYEKL. This CDR3 is built from 16 residues. V lost 4 bases to trimming and J lost 7 bases, with 20 bases between them. The CDR3: CASSLSRGGLGNEQFF. The CDR3 bases are TGCGCCAGCAGCCTTTCTAGGGGGGGCCTTGGGAATGAGCAGTTCTTC.